The 26 T cell receptor beta chains presented below share a single source sample, sequenced in a study of T cell repertoires in cytomegalovirus infection. TCRdb recomputed calls from the reads with MiXCR, one row per CDR3 protein. This sample has some 700,000 distinct CDR3 sequences, with approximately 33% found just once. The antigens for these receptors are not known. The input for sequencing was cultured PBMCs, taken from culture after CMV antigen stimulation. These receptors were obtained from a human donor in good health (CMV status not recorded). Some clones in this sample may be carry-over from other donors' samples.

This clonotype was counted only a few times. The genes are TRBV29-1 and TRBJ2-7; a weak D match, TRBD2 (5 bases). Trimming removed 7 bases at V and 0 bases at J, with 10 bases between. In germline, CDR1 is SQVTM, CDR2 ANQGSEA. The CDR3 has 12 residues. The CDR3 region has the DNA TGCAGCGCTGGACTTCGCTCCTACGAGCAGTACTTC. Translating it yields CSAGLRSYEQYF.

The chain employs TRBV7-2 and TRBJ2-7, with 10 positions matching TRBD2. The germline V gene has CDR1 SGHTA and CDR2 FQGNSA. Germline trimming cut 5 bases from V and 5 bases from J; bases unmatched to any gene: 9. This CDR3 has 15 amino acids. This CDR3 reads CASSGLAGVTHEQYF. The CDR3 bases are TGTGCCAGCAGCGGGCTAGCGGGAGTTACCCACGAGCAGTACTTC.

The chain couples TRBV10-3 to TRBJ2-3, with TRBD2 matching over 9 bases. With V trimmed by 6 bases and J by 2 bases, 21 bases remained unmatched. The germline V gene encodes CDR1 ENHRY and CDR2 SYGVKD. The CDR3 is 20 residues long. The CDR3 bases are TGTGCCATCAGGGGCCCCCGGGAGCTCGGGACTAGCACCCTCACAGATACGCAGTATTTT. Translated, it gives CAIRGPRELGTSTLTDTQYF.

This clonotype was observed a few times. The chain employs TRBV7-6 and TRBJ1-2, with 7 nucleotides matching TRBD1. The CDR3 is 14 amino acids. Trimming cost V 5 bases and J 7 bases; bases outside gene matches: 10. Germline lookup yields CDR1 SGHVS and CDR2 FNYEAQ. CDR3 nucleotide sequence: TGTGCCAGCAGCAATGCATACAGGGGAACTGGCTACACCTTC. This encodes CASSNAYRGTGYTF.

The J gene is TRBJ2-6, the V gene TRBV12-3 or TRBV12-4; weak D call: TRBD2 (5 bases). This CDR3 spans 16 amino acids. V was trimmed by 5 bases and J by 1 base, leaving 12 bases between them. The CDR3 reads CASSRSGFSGANVLTF. In DNA form, the CDR3 reads TGTGCCAGCAGTCGGAGCGGATTTTCTGGGGCCAACGTCCTGACTTTC.

The rearrangement uses TRBV10-3 and TRBJ2-7, with TRBD2 identical over 7 bases. Losses at the gene ends were 10 bases for V and 4 bases for J; bases not matched to a gene: 19. The CDR3 has 16 amino acids. Looked up from germline, CDR1 is ENHRY and CDR2 is SYGVKD. Here the CDR3 reads CATNDGGREGFYEQYF. As DNA, the CDR3 is TGTGCCACCAACGACGGGGGGAGGGAGGGTTTTTACGAGCAGTACTTC.

The rearrangement uses TRBV10-3 and TRBJ2-4, with D maybe TRBD1 (5 bases). V was pared by 0 bases and J by 5 bases, with 14 bases between. CDR3 length equals 16 residues. Germline-derived CDR1 and CDR2 are ENHRY and SYGVKD. The CDR3 DNA reads TGTGCCATCAGTGAGTCGGGGCTAGAAATCGAAAACATTCAGTACTTC. Residues: CAISESGLEIENIQYF.

The V gene is TRBV6-1, the J gene TRBJ2-2, with D uncertain. Germline assignment: CDR1 MNHNS and CDR2 SASEGT. The CDR3 length is 15 residues. With 1 base removed from V and 0 bases from J, the gap between germline ends came to 6 bases. CDR3 coding DNA: TGTGCCAGCAGTGAAGGGCGGACGAACACCGGGGAGCTGTTTTTT. Protein product: CASSEGRTNTGELFF.

This clonotype occurred many times. The V call is TRBV7-8, the J call TRBJ1-4; possible D gene TRBD1, 6 bases. Between the trimmed V and J ends, which lost 5 bases and 4 bases, there was a span of 17 bases. From germline, CDR1 is SGHVS and CDR2 FQNEAQ. The CDR3 is 16 residues long. The CDR3 DNA sequence: TGTGCCAGCAGCAAAGCACAGGGAAACCTTAATGAAAAACTGTTTTTT. This translates into CASSKAQGNLNEKLFF.

The chain has TRBV19 and TRBJ2-1, with D maybe TRBD2 (5 bases). V gave up 9 bases and J gave up 9 bases, with 15 bases separating them. Germline-derived CDR1 and CDR2 are LNHDA and SQIVND (reference sequence). The CDR3 consists of 12 residues. CDR3 in amino acids: CASRGGLGEQFF. The CDR3 DNA sequence: TGTGCCAGCCGGGGTGGGTTGGGTGAGCAGTTCTTC.

This clonotype has more than one count but fewer than ten. This chain joins TRBV11-2 and TRBJ2-2; TRBD1 aligns across 7 bases. The CDR3 is 17 amino acids. Germline values: CDR1 SGHAT, CDR2 FQNNGV. The junction had 10 bases not matched to a gene; V was cut back by 5 bases and J by 1 base. CDR3 region: CASSPKQGFLNTGELFF. CDR3 DNA sequence: TGTGCCAGCAGCCCGAAACAGGGGTTCCTGAACACCGGGGAGCTGTTTTTT.

The chain uses TRBV5-4 and TRBJ2-7, with 7 nucleotides matching TRBD1. The CDR3 has 15 amino acids. Trimming took 4 bases from V and 4 from J; bases not matched to a gene: 11. The germline V gene has CDR1 SGHNT and CDR2 YYREEE (reference sequence). CDR3 sequence reads: CASSLRQGGRYEQYF. The DNA of the CDR3 is TGTGCCAGCAGCCTGCGACAGGGCGGAAGGTACGAGCAGTACTTC.

This clonotype turned up a few times. This chain joins TRBV6-1 and TRBJ1-2, with D maybe TRBD1 (5 bases). Germline CDR1 reads MNHNS; CDR2 reads SASEGT. CDR3 size: 14 residues. V was shortened by 7 bases and J by 4 bases, with 16 bases between the two germline ends. CDR3 amino acids: CASTPGVFSYGYTF. In nucleotides, the CDR3 is TGTGCCAGCACCCCGGGGGTATTCAGCTATGGCTACACCTTC.

This clonotype was observed a handful of times. J is TRBJ2-5 and V is TRBV7-9, with 8 bases lining up with TRBD2. The CDR3 totals 19 residues. V lost 5 bases and J lost 1; bases outside the gene matches: 18. Germline values: CDR1 SEHNR, CDR2 FQNEAQ (reference sequence). CDR3 sequence: CASSSGKIAGPRVQETQYF. The CDR3 coding sequence is TGTGCCAGCAGCAGCGGGAAAATAGCGGGGCCGAGGGTCCAAGAGACCCAGTACTTC. The entire variable domain, with the rest obtained from reference TRBV7-9 and TRBJ2-5, is as follows: DTGVSQNPRHKITKRGQNVTFRCDPISEHNRLYWYRQTLGQGPEFLTYFQNEAQLEKSRLLSDRFSAERPKGSFSTLEIQRTEQGDSAMYLCASSSGKIAGPRVQETQYFGPGTRLLVL.

The chain uses TRBV12-3 or TRBV12-4 and TRBJ2-2; 9 nucleotides align to TRBD2. V gave up 7 bases and J gave up 4 bases; unmatched junction bases: 16. The CDR3 is 18 amino acids. The CDR3 region is CASKLLGLAGTGTGELFF. The DNA of the CDR3 is TGTGCCAGCAAGTTACTTGGGCTAGCGGGAACCGGCACCGGGGAGCTGTTTTTT.

The chain joins TRBV20-1 to TRBJ2-1; 12 positions agree with TRBD2. This CDR3 has 14 amino acids. Germline V gives CDR1 DFQATT, CDR2 SNEGSKA (reference sequence). The V and J ends lost 3 bases and 8 bases, in that order; junction bases with no gene match: 5. The CDR3 spells CSASGLAGLDEQFF. The CDR3 DNA reads as TGCAGTGCTAGCGGACTAGCGGGATTGGATGAGCAGTTCTTC.

Only a few counts were recorded for this clonotype. This rearrangement joins TRBV7-9 to TRBJ2-7, with D maybe TRBD1 (6 bases). The germline CDR1 and CDR2 sequences are SEHNR and FQNEAQ (reference sequence). The V end lost 4 bases, the J end lost 3 bases, and 16 bases lay between the germline ends. CDR3 size: 15 residues. The DNA for the CDR3 is TGTGCCAGCAGCTCCCGTGCCGCAGGGGACTACGAGCAGTACTTC. Protein product: CASSSRAAGDYEQYF.

Details on this clonotype: A read error may explain this, as a much larger clone is one base away. The rearrangement links TRBV5-6 to TRBJ1-3; TRBD1 is a possible D gene (6 bases). Germline-derived CDR1 and CDR2 are SGHDT and YYEEEE. CDR3 size: 17 residues. CDR3 bases: TGTGCCAGCAGTTCCGGATCGACAGGACCTCTCGGAAACACCAAATATTTT. It is translated as CASSSGSTGPLGNTKYF.

The chain employs TRBV19 and TRBJ2-1, with a tentative D call TRBD2 (6 bases). This CDR3 region has 21 residues. Per germline, CDR1 LNHDA and CDR2 SQIVND (reference sequence). The V and J ends lost 7 bases and 5 bases respectively, with 36 bases between them. The DNA of the CDR3 is TGTGCCAGTACATCCGTATTCTATGGGCTAGCGACCCGACTGGGGGACAATGAGCAGTTCTTC. Encoded protein: CASTSVFYGLATRLGDNEQFF.

This clonotype was observed a few times. The chain recombines TRBV14 with TRBJ1-1, with TRBD1 as a possible D gene (5 bases). Looked up from germline, CDR1 is SGHDN and CDR2 is FVKESK. The CDR3 consists of 21 residues. Trimming took 4 bases from V and 0 from J, leaving 30 bases between them. DNA of the CDR3: TGTGCCAGCAGCCTCAACCCGGGGGACCCGCCATTTCAGGCCATGAACACTGAAGCTTTCTTT. Its protein is CASSLNPGDPPFQAMNTEAFF.

The CDR3 sequence is CASRGRGQSLGTQYF. The CDR3 nucleotides are TGTGCCAGCAGGGGACGGGGGCAGAGTTTAGGGACCCAGTACTTC. This rearrangement joins TRBV6-1 to TRBJ2-5; D is tentatively TRBD1 or TRBD2 (6 bases each). Germline V gene sequence: CDR1 MNHNS, CDR2 SASEGT. Trimming pared 6 bases from V and 7 bases from J, leaving 21 bases between. The CDR3 contains 15 residues.

The chain uses TRBV4-1 and TRBJ2-5; a weak D match, TRBD2 (5 bases). From germline, CDR1 is MGHRA and CDR2 YSYEKL. The CDR3 contains 16 residues. V lost 4 bases and J 4 bases, leaving 19 bases between the germline ends. In nucleotides, the CDR3 is TGCGCCAGCAGCCCCCTCGGGCTAGCAATAAGAGAGACCCAGTACTTC. Translated: CASSPLGLAIRETQYF.

This rearrangement joins TRBV24-1 to TRBJ2-2; D remains ambiguous. The ends were cut back, 2 bases at V and 3 bases at J, with 9 bases in the middle. Germline lookup yields CDR1 KGHDR and CDR2 SFDVKD. The CDR3 contains 15 residues. The CDR3 protein is CATSDWRSDTGELFF. DNA of the CDR3: TGTGCCACCAGTGATTGGCGGTCCGACACCGGGGAGCTGTTTTTT.

The chain links TRBV7-9 to TRBJ1-5; D is unresolved. Germline V gene data show CDR1 as SEHNR and CDR2 as FQNEAQ (reference sequence). This CDR3 has 16 residues. The V end was cut by 2 bases, the J end by 2 bases, with 13 bases between. The CDR3 region is CASSLSDGWGNQPQHF. DNA for the CDR3: TGTGCCAGCAGCTTATCGGATGGTTGGGGCAATCAGCCCCAGCATTTT.

This rearrangement joins TRBV5-3 to TRBJ1-1, with D tentatively TRBD1 (6 bases). TRBV5-3 is given ORF status, its function remaining uncertain. Trimming cost V 8 bases and J 3 bases, with 20 bases left between them. This CDR3 has 15 amino acids. In DNA form, the CDR3 reads TGTGCCAGCAGCACGGCCAGGGGATTGGACACTGAAGCTTTCTTT. The encoded protein is CASSTARGLDTEAFF.

This clonotype came up a few times. The chain recombines TRBV4-3 with TRBJ1-3; maybe TRBD1 (6 bases). The germline gives CDR1 LGHNA, CDR2 YSLEER. Trimming removed 0 bases at V and 2 bases at J, with 14 bases between. CDR3 length: 17 amino acids. The CDR3 region is CASSQDRRQDAGNTIYF. The CDR3 bases are TGCGCCAGCAGCCAAGATCGGCGACAGGACGCTGGAAACACCATATATTTT.